Shown below are 6 T cell receptor beta chains from a single sample sequenced in a study of cytomegalovirus exposure and HLA in healthy donors. PCR amplification relied on 60 Vbeta primers (plus 13 Jbeta primers). The repertoire was sequenced with immunoSEQ multiplex PCR; TCRdb's copy has only in-frame clones and lacks some. The table has 180,000 or so clones, around four fifths seen once. The sample comprised PBMCs. These receptors were taken from a woman under 40 in good health and CMV-seronegative.

The chain is built from TRBV5-1 and TRBJ1-1; 11 bases fit TRBD1. From germline, CDR1 is SGHRS and CDR2 YFSETQ. CDR3 length: 13 amino acids. Trimming removed 3 bases from V and 10 bases from J; junction bases left unmatched: 5. Here the CDR3 reads CASSSPGTGGAFF. As DNA, the CDR3 is TGCGCCAGCAGCTCTCCCGGGACAGGGGGAGCTTTCTTT.

The chain has TRBV27 and TRBJ1-3; TRBD1 might be the D (5 bases). Germline V gives CDR1 MNHEY, CDR2 SMNVEV (reference sequence). Trimming removed 5 bases from V and 2 bases from J, with 16 bases in between. This CDR3 spans 16 amino acids. The CDR3 here is CASSPLAGRAGNTIYF. The CDR3 DNA reads as TGTGCCAGCAGTCCCCTGGCGGGACGGGCTGGAAACACCATATATTTT.

This clone was counted only a few times. The chain recombines TRBV6-5 with TRBJ2-7; 7 bases align to TRBD1. This CDR3 is 15 amino acids long. V lost 2 bases, J lost 0 bases, and 4 bases stayed unmatched. Germline loops: CDR1 MNHEY, CDR2 SVGAGI. This CDR3 is CASSYGTVPSYEQYF. In nucleotides, the CDR3 is TGTGCCAGCAGTTACGGGACAGTTCCCTCCTACGAGCAGTACTTC.

The V and J genes are TRBV5-6 and TRBJ2-5, with TRBD1 identical over 7 bases. In germline, CDR1 is SGHDT, CDR2 YYEEEE. The V gene end was trimmed by 0 bases and the J gene end by 5 bases; junction bases not matched to a gene: 7. CDR3 length: 15 amino acids. The CDR3 sequence: CASSLDRGARETQYF. Here the CDR3 DNA reads TGTGCCAGCAGCTTGGACAGGGGTGCCCGGGAGACCCAGTACTTC.

This chain connects TRBV27 to TRBJ2-2, with D perhaps matching TRBD1 (6 bases). The V and J ends lost 7 bases and 7 bases respectively, with 13 bases between them. From germline, CDR1 is MNHEY and CDR2 SMNVEV (reference sequence). The CDR3 has 13 residues. The chain's CDR3 is CASTHGGHGELFF. The CDR3 coding sequence is TGTGCCAGCACCCATGGGGGCCACGGGGAGCTGTTTTTT.

This chain connects TRBV25-1 to TRBJ2-1; no firm D call. This CDR3 has 12 residues. V was cut by 8 bases and J by 6 bases, with 11 bases left in between. Germline V gives CDR1 MGHDK, CDR2 SYGVNS. CDR3 nucleotides: TGTGCCAGCTCGACATGGTCCAATGAGCAGTTCTTC. It translates to CASSTWSNEQFF.